The following is a TCR beta chain sequence with its context. The antigen is not known. Produced via immunoSEQ multiplex PCR; TCRdb's table is partial and in-frame only. The data contain fewer than 20,000 clones, 70% to 85% of them seen just once; the ten biggest clones take up around 7%. Losses at the gene ends were 0 bases for V and 5 bases for J; bases not matched to a gene: 4. The CDR3 runs 15 residues. CDR1 MGHRA and CDR2 YSYEKL come from the germline V gene. One to two pinch biopsies were taken from the rectum during colonoscopy. The sample belongs to a study of pediatric ulcerative colitis. Study-wide results and limits: Rectal repertoires separated controls, mild-moderate and acute severe colitis. A couple of rectal CDR3 clonotypes occurred in all ulcerative colitis patients.

This chain links TRBV4-1 with TRBJ2-3; 8 bases match TRBD1. The clonotype originates from a boy aged 5-17 years with moderate ulcerative colitis. The sequenced sample was gut tissue. CDR3 region: CASSQDPRGRDTQYF. The DNA for the CDR3 is TGCGCCAGCAGCCAAGACCCCAGGGGGCGAGATACGCAGTATTTT.